Reported below is one TCR beta chain. The CDR3 totals 13 residues. Germline V CDR1 and CDR2: SGHRS, YFSETQ. V was trimmed by 2 bases and J by 3 bases, leaving 6 bases between them. The data belong to a study of shared clonotypes between healthy human individuals. Profiled with immunoSEQ multiplex PCR; TCRdb holds only in-frame clones, not every one. This sample has roughly 640,000 clones, with 97% found just once. The sequencing sample was made of naive CD4+ T cells sorted from blood. Described subset: CD45RA+ positively selected. This TCR was sampled from a young woman in good health. V is TRBV5-1 and J is TRBJ2-1; D uncertain. CDR3 nucleotide sequence: TGCGCCAGCAGCTTTGGCTACTACAATGAGCAGTTCTTC. It translates to CASSFGYYNEQFF.